These 20 T cell receptor beta chains were sequenced from one sample in a study of T cells in Graves' hyperthyroidism and ophthalmopathy. Amplified TCR beta CDR3 regions came from RNA transcripts. The HTBI primer set drove a first-round RT-PCR of the TCR CDR3. TCRdb re-derived calls from the multiplex PCR reads in MiXCR, one entry per CDR3 protein. The repertoire consists of about 500,000 distinct CDR3 sequences, with 16% occurring once and the leading ten covering 25% to 35%. The sequencing input was blood. Receptor source: a woman aged 25 to 45 with Graves' ophthalmopathy.

In this sample, this clonotype turned up a few times. V gene TRBV14 combines with J gene TRBJ1-1; D possibly corresponds to TRBD1 (5 bases). Germline V gives CDR1 SGHDN, CDR2 FVKESK. CDR3 length: 13 residues. Trimming shortened V by 4 bases and J by 8 bases, and 14 bases separated the two germline ends. The CDR3 sequence is CASSPGTSWEAFF. In DNA, the CDR3 is TGTGCCAGCAGCCCTGGGACGAGTTGGGAAGCTTTCTTT.

This clonotype was detected a few times. The V and J genes are TRBV28 and TRBJ2-5; 7 bases agree with TRBD2. The CDR3 consists of 14 residues. Germline V gives CDR1 MDHEN, CDR2 SYDVKM. Germline trimming cut 3 bases from V and 13 bases from J; bases unmatched to any gene: 14. The CDR3, as DNA: TGTGCCAGCAGTTTTCAGGGTGGCGGGAGCCATCCGTACTTC. Translating gives CASSFQGGGSHPYF.

This clonotype came up many times. Written as DNA, the CDR3 is TGCAGTGCTAGAGGGGAGGGGAACACTGAAGCTTTCTTT. Translating it yields CSARGEGNTEAFF. The chain joins TRBV20-1 to TRBJ1-1; D is unclear. CDR1 DFQATT and CDR2 SNEGSKA come from the germline V gene (reference sequence). The CDR3 covers 13 residues. V gave up 1 base and J gave up 1 base, with 7 bases separating them.

The chain recombines TRBV19 with TRBJ2-1, with D perhaps TRBD2 (6 bases). Germline V lookup: CDR1 LNHDA, CDR2 SQIVND (reference sequence). CDR3 length: 16 residues. Trimming removed 6 bases from V and 0 bases from J, with 15 bases in between. DNA of the CDR3: TGTGCCAGTAGGGACTACGACCCCATCTCCTACAATGAGCAGTTCTTC. Its protein product is CASRDYDPISYNEQFF.

The gene calls are TRBV18 and TRBJ2-5; 7 positions agree with TRBD1. The V gene end was trimmed by 3 bases and the J gene end by 2 bases; junction bases not matched to a gene: 6. The germline gives CDR1 KGHSH, CDR2 LQKENI. The CDR3 length is 15 residues. The CDR3 reads CASSPPGDRQETQYF. Here the CDR3 DNA reads TGTGCCAGCTCACCTCCCGGGGACAGACAAGAGACCCAGTACTTC.

This sequence joins TRBV27 and TRBJ2-1, with unresolved D. Germline CDR1 MNHEY, CDR2 SMNVEV (reference sequence). The CDR3 covers 14 residues. The V end lost 3 bases, the J end lost 5 bases, and 11 bases lay between the germline ends. The CDR3 nucleotides are TGTGCCAGCAGTTTTGCCGGGCCCGACAATGAGCAGTTCTTC. Encoded protein: CASSFAGPDNEQFF.

This clonotype was seen a few times. The J gene is TRBJ2-7, the V gene TRBV10-1; no clear D. The germline V gene has CDR1 WNHNN and CDR2 SYGVQD (reference sequence). The germline V and J ends were trimmed by 7 bases and 7 bases, with 14 bases remaining between them. The CDR3 is 12 residues long. The chain's CDR3 is CASKDPGGEQYF. The CDR3 DNA follows: TGCGCCAGCAAGGACCCAGGTGGGGAGCAGTACTTC.

A remark on this clonotype: At one boundary the junction diverges from the germline segment, which might be a read error. The gene calls are TRBV29-1 and TRBJ2-3, with 11 bases matching TRBD2. There are 15 residues in the CDR3. CDR1 and CDR2 (germline): SQVTM, ANQGSEA. Written as DNA, the CDR3 is TGCGGCGTTGCCCGGACTAGCGGGAGCACAGATACGCAGTATTTT. It encodes CGVARTSGSTDTQYF.

To note about this clonotype: Because it lacks the conserved phenylalanine or tryptophan at the end, this CDR3 is likely a read error. The chain links TRBV5-6 to TRBJ2-6, with no clear D. CDR1 and CDR2 from the germline V gene are SGHDT and YYEEEE. V was trimmed by 1 base and J by 0 bases, leaving 11 bases between them. The CDR3 covers 17 residues. CDR3 sequence: CASSLLGVSSGANVLTL. The CDR3 nucleotides are TGTGCCAGCAGCTTGTTAGGCGTTAGCTCTGGGGCCAACGTCCTGACTCTC.

Regarding this clonotype: It may be a read error: a sequence one base away is much more abundant. This rearrangement joins TRBV6-1 to TRBJ2-1, with TRBD2 matching 14 bases. The CDR3 covers 19 residues. Germline loops: CDR1 MNHNS, CDR2 SASEGT. The CDR3 loop reads CASSRTSGRSTSSYDEQFF. The CDR3, as DNA: TGTGCCAGCAGTAGGACTAGCGGGAGGTCTACCAGCTCCTACGATGAGCAGTTCTTC.

This clonotype was counted many times. This rearrangement joins TRBV30 to TRBJ2-5; 10 positions match TRBD2. Unmatched junction bases numbered 3, after V lost 0 bases and J lost 2 bases. Germline CDR1 and CDR2: GTSNPN and SVGIG (reference sequence). The CDR3 has 15 amino acids. CDR3 in amino acids: CAWSVAGGRQETQYF. CDR3 bases: TGTGCCTGGAGTGTAGCGGGAGGGAGGCAAGAGACCCAGTACTTC.

This clonotype was detected only a few times. The chain links TRBV5-5 to TRBJ1-6; 11 bases align to TRBD1. This CDR3 region has 18 residues. Germline CDR1 is SGHKS and CDR2 is YYEKEE (reference sequence). Trimming removed 2 bases from V and 1 base from J; junction bases left unmatched: 5. The CDR3 bases are TGTGCCAGCAGCTTTGGACAGGGGGCCGAGTCCTATAATTCACCCCTCCACTTT. This sequence encodes CASSFGQGAESYNSPLHF.

This clonotype was picked up a small number of times. V gene TRBV5-1 combines with J gene TRBJ1-3; D not resolved. From germline, CDR1 is SGHRS and CDR2 YFSETQ. The CDR3 covers 13 residues. Trimming removed 5 bases from V and 0 bases from J, with 6 bases in between. Here the CDR3 reads CASSELSGNTIYF. CDR3 nucleotides: TGCGCCAGCAGTGAGCTCTCTGGAAACACCATATATTTT. Supplemented by reference TRBV5-1 and TRBJ1-3, the full variable domain reads KAGVTQTPRYLIKTRGQQVTLSCSPISGHRSVSWYQQTPGQGLQFLFEYFSETQRNKGNFPGRFSGRQFSNSRSEMNVSTLELGDSALYLCASSELSGNTIYFGEGSWLTVV.

The chain uses TRBV20-1 and TRBJ1-4; no firm D call. Germline V gene lookup returns CDR1 DFQATT and CDR2 SNEGSKA (reference sequence). Trimming stripped 2 bases from V and 11 bases from J, with 18 bases between. This CDR3 region has 14 residues. CDR3 DNA: TGCAGTGCTAGATGGATGGAGAGATCGGAGAAACTGTTTTTT. Its protein is CSARWMERSEKLFF.

This clonotype was detected ten times or more. The chain combines TRBV7-2 with TRBJ2-5; possibly TRBD2 for D (6 bases). The CDR3 length is 17 residues. Per germline, CDR1 SGHTA and CDR2 FQGNSA. Trimming cost V 2 bases and J 1 base, with 17 bases left between them. CDR3 bases: TGTGCCAGCAGCTTACCGGGGCAGGGAGGCCCCCAAGAGACCCAGTACTTC. It codes for CASSLPGQGGPQETQYF.

The sample holds a few counts of this clonotype. J is TRBJ1-5 and V is TRBV6-1; a possible D gene is TRBD1 (5 bases). The V gene's germline CDR1 is MNHNS and CDR2 SASEGT. The V and J ends lost 2 bases and 3 bases respectively, with 11 bases between them. This CDR3 is built from 15 residues. For the CDR3, the DNA is TGTGCCAGCAGTGAAAGAGACAGCTACAATCAGCCCCAGCATTTT. It yields the protein CASSERDSYNQPQHF.

At least ten counts were recorded for this clonotype. This sequence joins TRBV30 and TRBJ2-7, with D perhaps TRBD1 (6 bases). The CDR3 totals 16 residues. The germline gives CDR1 GTSNPN, CDR2 SVGIG (reference sequence). The V and J ends lost 0 bases and 1 base respectively, with 16 bases between them. This CDR3 is CAWSVPGVGRSYEQYF. In DNA, the CDR3 is TGTGCCTGGAGTGTACCAGGGGTCGGACGGTCCTACGAGCAGTACTTC.

This clonotype appeared many times. The V and J genes are TRBV28 and TRBJ1-1, with D perhaps matching TRBD1 (6 bases). Germline V gene data show CDR1 as MDHEN and CDR2 as SYDVKM. The CDR3 contains 14 residues. The V end lost 1 base, the J end lost 6 bases, and 12 bases lay between the germline ends. CDR3 in DNA: TGTGCCAGCAGTTTATATCTCGAGGGGGCTGAAGCTTTCTTT. As protein: CASSLYLEGAEAFF.

In its sample, this clonotype was seen many times. V is TRBV7-2 and J is TRBJ2-7; TRBD2 agrees at 7 bases. CDR1 is SGHTA and CDR2 is FQGNSA in the germline V gene. Losses at the gene ends were 5 bases for V and 2 bases for J; bases not matched to a gene: 9. This CDR3 is 15 amino acids long. CDR3 region: CASSRSGQLAYEQYF. CDR3 nucleotides: TGTGCCAGCAGCCGTAGCGGGCAGTTGGCCTACGAGCAGTACTTC. Together with reference TRBV7-2 and TRBJ2-7, the CDR3 gives the full variable domain: GAGVSQSPSNKVTEKGKDVELRCDPISGHTALYWYRQSLGQGLEFLIYFQGNSAPDKSGLPSDRFSAERTGGSVSTLTIQRTQQEDSAVYLCASSRSGQLAYEQYFGPGTRLTVT.

J is TRBJ2-3 and V is TRBV7-2, with 10 positions matching TRBD1. The CDR3 contains 16 residues. CDR1 is SGHTA and CDR2 is FQGNSA in the germline V gene. V was pared by 5 bases and J by 0 bases, with 5 bases of the junction left unmatched. The DNA for the CDR3 is TGTGCCAGCAGCCCCGACAGGGGGCAGAGCACAGATACGCAGTATTTT. It specifies CASSPDRGQSTDTQYF. Full variable domain (remainder filled in from reference TRBV7-2 and TRBJ2-3): GAGVSQSPSNKVTEKGKDVELRCDPISGHTALYWYRQSLGQGLEFLIYFQGNSAPDKSGLPSDRFSAERTGGSVSTLTIQRTQQEDSAVYLCASSPDRGQSTDTQYFGPGTRLTVL.